A selection of T cell receptor beta chains follows, all from one sample in a study of a mutant IDH1 vaccine in newly diagnosed glioma. These receptors have no known antigen. Method: immunoSEQ multiplex PCR; TCRdb's copy keeps in-frame clones and lacks some. This sample has tens of thousands of clones, with roughly 81% found just once. Sequencing used PBMCs, obtained from a glioma patient whose treatment included an IDH1 peptide vaccine. The receptors were sampled from a man over 45 with glioma. Each CDR3 is given with its conserved first and last residue. Fields, in order: J gene, D gene, clone size, V gene, CDR3 protein, CDR3 DNA. A D gene is named only where the DNA matches it firmly. Size values are once, few and many counts, or a class for expanded clones, and some rows have none.

TRBJ2-7,TRBD2,-,TRBV4-1,CASSQGGLAGDEQYF,TGCGCCAGCAGCCAAGGGGGACTAGCGGGAGACGAGCAGTACTTC
TRBJ2-7,-,-,TRBV7-2,CASSLAHRDEQYF,TGTGCCAGCAGCTTAGCGCATCGTGACGAGCAGTACTTC
TRBJ2-5,-,-,TRBV7-2,CASSLEGGPQTQYF,TGTGCCAGCAGCTTAGAGGGGGGGCCGCAGACCCAGTACTTC
TRBJ1-2,-,-,TRBV6-5,CASRPQGVNYGYTF,TGTGCCAGCAGACCACAGGGCGTTAACTATGGCTACACCTTC
TRBJ2-3,-,-,TRBV13,CASSLVSDTQYF,TGTGCCAGCAGCTTAGTTTCAGATACGCAGTATTTT
TRBJ2-3,TRBD1,-,TRBV7-9,CASSRDRARGTDTQYF,TGTGCCAGCAGCCGGGACAGGGCGCGGGGCACAGATACGCAGTATTTT
TRBJ2-7,-,few,TRBV2,CASKRFSYEQYF,TGTGCCAGCAAGAGGTTCTCCTACGAGCAGTACTTC
TRBJ2-1,-,few,TRBV9,CASSVEGGTHNEQFF,TGTGCCAGCAGCGTAGAGGGCGGGACCCACAATGAGCAGTTCTTC
TRBJ1-5,-,once,TRBV6-5,CASSFDRNQPQHF,TGTGCCAGCAGTTTTGACCGCAATCAGCCCCAGCATTTT
TRBJ1-1,-,few,TRBV19,CATRGGTGRLTEAFF,TGTGCCACCCGGGGGGGCACAGGGAGACTCACTGAAGCTTTCTTT
TRBJ2-3,-,-,TRBV18,CASSTNTDTQYF,TGTGCCAGCTCAACCAACACAGATACGCAGTATTTT
TRBJ1-1,-,-,TRBV11-2,CASSSHQNRETEAFF,TGTGCCAGCAGCTCCCACCAGAACAGGGAGACTGAAGCTTTCTTT
TRBJ2-5,TRBD2,-,TRBV7-9,CASSSRTSGGETQYF,TGTGCCAGCAGCTCCCGGACTAGCGGGGGTGAGACCCAGTACTTC
TRBJ2-1,TRBD1,-,TRBV25-1,CASSDTRGINEQFF,TGTGCCAGCAGTGACACCAGGGGGATCAATGAGCAGTTCTTC
TRBJ1-5,TRBD1,few,TRBV30,CAWSPNRGGNIGSNQPQHF,TGTGCCTGGAGTCCGAACAGGGGGGGGAATATCGGTAGCAATCAGCCCCAGCATTTT